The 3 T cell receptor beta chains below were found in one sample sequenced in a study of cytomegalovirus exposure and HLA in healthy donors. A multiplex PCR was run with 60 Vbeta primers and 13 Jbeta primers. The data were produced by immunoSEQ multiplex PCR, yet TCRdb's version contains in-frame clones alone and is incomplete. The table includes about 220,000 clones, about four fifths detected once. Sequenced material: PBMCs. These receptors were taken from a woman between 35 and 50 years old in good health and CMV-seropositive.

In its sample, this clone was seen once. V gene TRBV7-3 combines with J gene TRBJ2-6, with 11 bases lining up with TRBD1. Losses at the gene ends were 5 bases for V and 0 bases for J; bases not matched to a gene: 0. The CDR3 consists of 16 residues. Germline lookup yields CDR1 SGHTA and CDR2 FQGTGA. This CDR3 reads CASSGTGGSGANVLTF. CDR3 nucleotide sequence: TGTGCCAGCAGCGGGACAGGGGGCTCTGGGGCCAACGTCCTGACTTTC.

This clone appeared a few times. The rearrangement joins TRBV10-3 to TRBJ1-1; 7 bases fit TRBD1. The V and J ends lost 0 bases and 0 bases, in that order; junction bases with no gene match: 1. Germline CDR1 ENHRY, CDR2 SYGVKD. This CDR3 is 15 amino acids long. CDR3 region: CAISESTGVNTEAFF. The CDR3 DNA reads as TGTGCCATCAGTGAGTCCACAGGGGTGAACACTGAAGCTTTCTTT.

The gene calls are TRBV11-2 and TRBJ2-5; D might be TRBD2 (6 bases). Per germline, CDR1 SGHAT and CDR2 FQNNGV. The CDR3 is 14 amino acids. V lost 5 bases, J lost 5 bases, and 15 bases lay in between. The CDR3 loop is CASSPALAYETQYF. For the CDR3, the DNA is TGTGCCAGCAGCCCCGCACTAGCATATGAGACCCAGTACTTC.